The text below deals with one T cell receptor (beta chain). What it recognizes is unknown. Amplification used 60 Vbeta primers and 13 Jbeta primers. Sequenced by immunoSEQ multiplex PCR; TCRdb stores in-frame clones only, minus some. The repertoire holds 150,000 to 200,000 clones, less than 90% seen once, with around 0.24% in the top ten. CDR1 is SNHLY and CDR2 is FYNNEI in the germline V gene. V dropped 0 bases and J dropped 5; count of bases not matched to a gene: 1. This CDR3 contains 14 residues. This sample was included in a study of cytomegalovirus exposure and HLA in healthy donors. Study summary: Some 85 million unique TCRs, all from HLA-typed donors, were included in an early release of the data.

General study points: A later analysis showed HLA-associated TCR beta chains outstripping equally common others in clonal expansion. The Asian-associated ancestry cluster reportedly had fewer N-insertions than the roughly 670-donor mean in a later analysis. There were some 150 TCR beta chains listed as cytomegalovirus-associated.

This receptor was identified in a boy between 5 and 17 years old in good health and CMV-seronegative. The V call is TRBV2, the J call TRBJ1-5; 7 bases are shared with TRBD1. Material: PBMCs. The CDR3 loop reads CASSEATGYQPQHF. The CDR3 DNA is TGTGCCAGCAGTGAAGCGACAGGGTATCAGCCCCAGCATTTT.